The 4 T cell receptor beta chains below all came from one sample that was sequenced in a study of HIV-infected patients and healthy controls. MiXCR was run by TCRdb on the 5' RACE reads, yielding one entry per CDR3 protein. The table has tens of thousands of distinct CDR3 sequences, about 16% seen once. Input material: CD4+ T cells from blood. These receptor sequences come from a human donor in good health.

This clonotype was recorded many times. J is TRBJ1-4 and V is TRBV2, with D unresolved. The V gene lost 6 bases and the J gene lost 5 bases, with 10 bases spanning the gap. Germline values: CDR1 SNHLY, CDR2 FYNNEI. The CDR3 loop spans 13 amino acids. Here the CDR3 reads CASRGRKNEKLFF. Here the CDR3 DNA reads TGTGCCAGCAGGGGTAGGAAAAATGAAAAACTGTTTTTT.

This clonotype was observed a few times. The rearrangement links TRBV29-1 to TRBJ2-1; D not certain. CDR1 and CDR2 (germline): SQVTM, ANQGSEA. This CDR3 has 13 residues. Trimming left V 5 bases short and J 4 bases short, with 12 bases between. The CDR3 spells CSVHRGGYNEQFF. The CDR3 bases are TGCAGCGTTCATAGAGGCGGATACAATGAGCAGTTCTTC.

This clonotype has a count of ten or more. The chain joins TRBV28 to TRBJ1-5; TRBD1 aligns across 9 bases. This CDR3 is built from 17 residues. V lost 5 bases to trimming and J lost 9 bases; unmatched junction nucleotides: 17. Per the germline V gene, CDR1 is MDHEN and CDR2 is SYDVKM. This chain's CDR3 is CASSVAGTGPSSGPQHF. CDR3 sequence (DNA): TGTGCCAGCAGTGTCGCCGGGACAGGGCCCTCGTCCGGGCCCCAGCATTTT.

Ten or more counts support this clonotype. This chain links TRBV19 with TRBJ1-2; D ambiguous. Trimming pared 5 bases from V and 7 bases from J, leaving 5 bases between. Germline V CDR1 and CDR2: LNHDA, SQIVND (reference sequence). There are 10 residues in the CDR3. The CDR3 is CASSGFGYTF. The CDR3, as DNA: TGTGCCAGTAGTGGGTTTGGCTACACCTTC.